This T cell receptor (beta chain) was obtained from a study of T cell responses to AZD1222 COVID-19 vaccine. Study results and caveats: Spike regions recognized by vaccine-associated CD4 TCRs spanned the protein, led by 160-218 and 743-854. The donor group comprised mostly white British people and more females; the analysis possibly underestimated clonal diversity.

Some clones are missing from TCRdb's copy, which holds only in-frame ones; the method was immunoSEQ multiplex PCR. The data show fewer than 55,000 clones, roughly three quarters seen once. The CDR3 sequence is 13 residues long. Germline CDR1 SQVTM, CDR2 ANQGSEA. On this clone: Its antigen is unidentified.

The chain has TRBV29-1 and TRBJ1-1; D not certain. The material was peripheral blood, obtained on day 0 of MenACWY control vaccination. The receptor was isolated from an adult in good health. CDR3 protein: CSALKDLVTEAFF. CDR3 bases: TGCAGTGCCTTAAAGGATTTGGTCACTGAAGCTTTCTTT.